This T cell receptor (beta chain) appears in the sequencing data of a study of shared clonotypes between healthy human individuals. Study results and limitations: Clonotypes shared by all four sorted-subset donors had higher generation probabilities than non-shared clonotypes. A limitation of the genetic and exposure-history diversity represented arose from few donors. For naive CD4 cells, around 5% of clonotypes were shared across a handful of donors.

V lost 1 base and J 0 bases, leaving 6 bases between the germline ends. The CDR3 totals 15 residues. Germline V CDR1 and CDR2: SGHTA, FQGTGA. The protocol was immunoSEQ multiplex PCR, while the TCRdb copy is restricted to in-frame clones and leaves out a portion. The repertoire holds approximately 1,500,000 clones, 98% seen once, with approximately 0.45% in the top ten. A CD45RA-negative memory subset and a CD45RA+ naive subset were separated from the CD4+ cells. To note about this clone: Its antigen is undetermined.

This clonotype was sampled from a man in his thirties or forties in good health. This rearrangement joins TRBV7-3 to TRBJ2-2, with no clear D. Sequencing input: naive CD4+ T cells sorted from blood. The subset is: CD45RA+ positively selected. CDR3 nucleotides: TGTGCCAGCAGCTTAAAACCCACGAACACCGGGGAGCTGTTTTTT. This gives the protein CASSLKPTNTGELFF.